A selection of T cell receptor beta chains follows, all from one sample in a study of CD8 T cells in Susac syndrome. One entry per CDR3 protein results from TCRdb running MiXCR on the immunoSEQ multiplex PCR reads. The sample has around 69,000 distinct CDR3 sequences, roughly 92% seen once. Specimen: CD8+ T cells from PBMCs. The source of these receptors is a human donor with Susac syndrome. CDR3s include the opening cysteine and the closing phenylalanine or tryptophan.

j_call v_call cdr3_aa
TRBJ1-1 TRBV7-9 CASSLGIPNTEAFF
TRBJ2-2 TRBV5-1 CASSLGTYTGELFF
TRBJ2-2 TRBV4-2 CASSQDSLAGGTGELFF
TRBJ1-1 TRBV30 CAWSPGQFPRAFF
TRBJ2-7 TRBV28 CASSPLAGGAYEQYF
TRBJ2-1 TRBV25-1 CASRVTGGPYNEQFF
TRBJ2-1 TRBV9 CASSDSSGRDYNEQFF
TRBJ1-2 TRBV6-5 CASSYLGLYGYTF
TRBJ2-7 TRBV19 CASTPSGGSLYEQYF
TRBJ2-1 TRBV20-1 CSAASDTSSYNEQFF
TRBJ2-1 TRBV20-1 CSARVGGATQFF
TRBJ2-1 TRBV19 CASSIDPPRSVPNFNEQFF
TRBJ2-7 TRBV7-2 CASSLELTYEQYF
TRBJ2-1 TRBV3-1 CASSQVVYEQFF
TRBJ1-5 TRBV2 CASSPGGQSNQPQHF
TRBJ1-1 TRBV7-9 CASSHWTVENTEAFF
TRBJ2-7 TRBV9 CASSVEGGLLYEQYF
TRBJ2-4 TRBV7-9 CAGSSQTGSPNIQYF
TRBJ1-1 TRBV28 CASSSRDPLGVAFF
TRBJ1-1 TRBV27 CASTGGGVSDAEAFF
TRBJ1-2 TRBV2 CASPEGINYGYTF
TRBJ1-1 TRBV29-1 CSVEDRDEAFF
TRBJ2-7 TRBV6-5 CASSYSYGQPYEQYF
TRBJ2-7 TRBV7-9 CASSLVRGGAEQYF
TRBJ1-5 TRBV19 CASSGTGNQPQHF
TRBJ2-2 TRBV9 CASSPDLSDYAGELFF
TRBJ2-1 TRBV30 CAWSALSSGSVDEQFF
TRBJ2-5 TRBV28 CASRMGGRAETQYF
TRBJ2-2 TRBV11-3 CASSLVRGSTGELFF
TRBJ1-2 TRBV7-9 CASTPRAARDGYTF
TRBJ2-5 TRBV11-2 CASSKGQQETQYF
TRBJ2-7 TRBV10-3 CAISESLGKLSAQYF
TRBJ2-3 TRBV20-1 CSARDRRISDTQYF
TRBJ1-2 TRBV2 CASSRMPGQYTYTF
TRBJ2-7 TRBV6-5 CASSYATDRGYEQYF
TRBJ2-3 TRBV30 CAWRPRGGGTDTQYF
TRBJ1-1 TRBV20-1 CSARRGTGGWSTEAFF
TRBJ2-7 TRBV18 CASSSGGLPTYEQYF
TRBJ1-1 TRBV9 CASSVSEGTEAFF
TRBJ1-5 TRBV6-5 CASQQGYNQPQHF
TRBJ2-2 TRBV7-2 CASSFRGLGKRELFF
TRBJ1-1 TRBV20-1 CSAGYPRGLNTEAFF
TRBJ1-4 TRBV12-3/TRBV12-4 CASSLGQLKSTNEKLFF
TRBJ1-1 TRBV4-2 CASSQGQGAMNTEAFF
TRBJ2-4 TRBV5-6 CASSGDRGRSGNIQYF
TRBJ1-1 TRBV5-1 CASSWKGGTEAFF
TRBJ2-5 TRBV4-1 CASSRGGSSLETQYF
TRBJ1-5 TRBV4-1 CASSQETGGFQPQHF
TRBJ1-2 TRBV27 CASSLGQGVGYTF